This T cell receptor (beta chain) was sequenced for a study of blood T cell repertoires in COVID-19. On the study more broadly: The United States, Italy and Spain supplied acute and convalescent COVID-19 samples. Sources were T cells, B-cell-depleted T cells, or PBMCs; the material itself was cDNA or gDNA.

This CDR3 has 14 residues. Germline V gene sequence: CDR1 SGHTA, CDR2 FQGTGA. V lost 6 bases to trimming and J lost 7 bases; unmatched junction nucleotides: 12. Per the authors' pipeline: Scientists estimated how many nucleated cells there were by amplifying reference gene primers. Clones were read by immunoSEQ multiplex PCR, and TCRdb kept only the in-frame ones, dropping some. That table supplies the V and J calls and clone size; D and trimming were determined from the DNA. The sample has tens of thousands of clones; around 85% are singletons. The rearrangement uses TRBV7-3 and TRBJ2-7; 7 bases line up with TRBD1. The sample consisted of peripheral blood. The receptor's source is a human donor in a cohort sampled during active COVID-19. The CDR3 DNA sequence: TGTGCCAGCAGTTTGACAGGGATTCTGAGTGAGCAGTACTTC. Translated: CASSLTGILSEQYF. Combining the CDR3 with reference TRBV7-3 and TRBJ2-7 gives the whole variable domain GAGVSQTPSNKVTEKGKYVELRCDPISGHTALYWYRQSLGQGPEFLIYFQGTGAADDSGLPNDRFFAVRPEGSVSTLKIQRTERGDSAVYLCASSLTGILSEQYFGPGTRLTVT.